This TCR beta chain was documented in a study of Ad26.COV2.S vaccination and SARS-CoV-2 variants. Overall study results and limits: Spike-specific TCR breadth was greater in vaccine than placebo recipients. Total T cell responses may have been underestimated by the TCR breadth and depth analyses.

V was clipped by 0 bases and J by 0 bases, with 1 base between them. The V gene's germline CDR1 is SGHKS and CDR2 YYEKEE (reference sequence). The CDR3 totals 13 residues. As regards this clone: Its antigen is undetermined.

Data came from immunoSEQ multiplex PCR; TCRdb stores just in-frame clones and leaves some out. The profile shows about 180,000 clones, roughly 85% of them singletons. This receptor was taken from a human donor who had recovered from COVID-19. The sample in question was peripheral blood, obtained after recovery from COVID-19. The genes are TRBV5-5 and TRBJ1-5; unclear D gene. As DNA, the CDR3 is TGTGCCAGCAGCTTGGGTAGCAATCAGCCCCAGCATTTT. Translating gives CASSLGSNQPQHF.